A single T cell receptor beta chain is shown here with its context. The sample belongs to a study of CD8 T cells in Susac syndrome. Germline assignment: CDR1 DFQATT and CDR2 SNEGSKA (reference sequence). The CDR3 sequence is 13 residues long. V lost 5 bases, J lost 5 bases, and 9 bases stayed unmatched. The authors carried out high-throughput sequencing of TCR beta. They applied it to CD8+ and CD4+ T cells obtained from blood. Negative isolation yielded CD8+ and CD4+ T cells; FACS enriched TEMRA cells. Reverse transcription used roughly 0.45 to 1 ug RNA and random hexamers. The TCR beta CDR3 was amplified by immunoSEQ multiplex PCR across 54 Vbeta, 13 Jbeta. TCRdb analysed the immunoSEQ multiplex PCR reads with MiXCR anew, one entry per CDR3 protein. The repertoire holds under 200,000 distinct CDR3 sequences, with about 93% as singletons.

Sequences were obtained from CD4+ T cells from PBMCs. J is TRBJ2-7 and V is TRBV20-1; 7 bases are shared with TRBD2. The TCR was taken from a human donor in good health. The CDR3 is CSASRTSLDEQYF. The CDR3 DNA is TGCAGTGCTTCTAGGACTAGTTTGGACGAGCAGTACTTC.